This entry describes one T cell receptor (beta chain). This record belongs to a study of blood T cell repertoires in COVID-19. The CDR3 runs 15 residues. Trimming cost V 6 bases and J 6 bases; bases outside gene matches: 5. CDR1 and CDR2 (germline): KGHDR, SFDVKD. Here immunoSEQ multiplex PCR was the method, and the copy in TCRdb shows in-frame clones only, minus some. Of under 300,000 clones listed, 85% to 90% are singletons. The V and J genes are TRBV24-1 and TRBJ2-2; 11 bases map to TRBD2. The clonotype was recovered from a woman aged 50 to 65 who had recovered from COVID-19. The specimen sequenced was PBMCs or T cells enriched from blood (not recorded which). CDR3 in amino acids: CATSSTSGSSGELFF. The CDR3 DNA reads TGTGCCACCAGTTCAACTAGCGGGAGCTCCGGGGAGCTGTTTTTT.